This record covers a single TCR beta chain. Its antigen is unknown. These data come from a study of T cell responses to AZD1222 COVID-19 vaccine. Study-wide results and caveats: Reportedly, nearly half the spike-specific TCRs target unmutated variant regions.

Using immunoSEQ multiplex PCR, the repertoire was profiled, and TCRdb retains in-frame clones only, with some absent. The table records approximately 180,000 clones, around 89% of them present only once. CDR1 is SGDLS and CDR2 is YYNGEE in the germline V gene. The CDR3 runs to 15 residues. The V gene lost 4 bases and the J gene lost 0 bases, with 11 bases spanning the gap. J is TRBJ1-3 and V is TRBV9; D gene unclear. The receptor comes from an adult who received the AZD1222 COVID-19 vaccine. Sequences were derived from peripheral blood, sampled 28 days after the second AZD1222 dose. The CDR3 coding sequence is TGTGCCAGCAGCCCAACAGCCGACTCTGGAAACACCATATATTTT. It translates to CASSPTADSGNTIYF.